This T cell receptor beta chain was captured in a study of blood T cell repertoires in COVID-19. Study as a whole: Acute-phase and convalescent COVID-19 samples originated in the United States, Italy and Spain. PBMCs, B-cell-depleted T cells, or T cells provided the cDNA or gDNA that made up the material.

This CDR3 has 17 amino acids. After removal of 3 bases from V and 2 bases from J, the junction contained 10 bases not matched to a gene. The V gene's germline CDR1 is MGHRA and CDR2 YSYEKL. How the authors handled the data: By means of reference gene primer amplification, nucleated cell counts were estimated. TCRdb's table, derived via immunoSEQ multiplex PCR, lists solely in-frame clones and lacks some. Clonal size and the V and J genes are those of that table, whereas D and trimming came from the DNA. The table lists 40,000 to 45,000 clones, roughly nine tenths of them singletons. Sequenced material: peripheral blood. This receptor was identified in a human donor in a cohort sampled during active COVID-19. The rearrangement links TRBV4-1 to TRBJ2-7; 10 bases match TRBD1. Here the CDR3 DNA reads TGCGCCAGCAGCCAGCTGACAGGGGGCTATTCCCCCTACGAGCAGTACTTC. Encoded protein: CASSQLTGGYSPYEQYF.